This T cell receptor beta chain was identified during a study of human T cells and chemical hapten exposure. Study context: Donors were sensitized with 2% DPC on the upper inner arm. Upper-back patches of 0.01% DPC were read at 6 days.

Each CDR3 protein gets one entry after TCRdb re-called the RACE reads with MiXCR. This table holds about 46,000 distinct CDR3 sequences, about a tenth found once. This clonotype was observed a handful of times. The antigen remains undetermined. Germline assignment: CDR1 DFQATT and CDR2 SNEGSKA (reference sequence). Deletions cut 5 bases from V and 5 bases from J, with 18 bases between. CDR3 length: 15 amino acids. Study findings and constraints: More PT1 expanded TCRs went with higher patch test scores.

Regarding time point: pre-sensitization, week 0. Treatment described: therapeutic diphenylcyclopropenone sensitization with weekly scalp DPC. The template was total RNA from unfractionated whole blood. Sequencing was performed on whole blood, taken in connection with sensitization to the hapten diphenylcyclopropenone (DPC). The rearrangement joins TRBV20-1 to TRBJ2-2; D gene unclear. This clonotype was sampled from a woman between 35 and 50 years old with alopecia areata. Some clones in this sample may be carry-over from other donors' samples. In DNA form, the CDR3 reads TGCAGTGCTTATGACCCCCTCACTTATACCGGGGAGCTGTTTTTT. This encodes CSAYDPLTYTGELFF.